This entry features one TCR beta chain sequence. Its specificity is unknown. Primers included in the PCR were 60 Vbeta and 13 Jbeta primers. Measured with immunoSEQ multiplex PCR; TCRdb has only the in-frame clones, and not every one. The sample shows about 130,000 clones, roughly 8.8% of them seen only once. The sample belongs to a study of cytomegalovirus exposure and HLA in healthy donors. Study conclusions and caveats: V- and J-gene trimming in TCR beta was tied to a missense DCLRE1C variant by an analysis performed later. For most TCR beta V segments, an earlier analysis put the productive rate at about 90% or about 30% of the time.

Germline values: CDR1 SGHTA, CDR2 FQGTGA. The CDR3 length is 12 residues. V lost 5 bases to trimming and J lost 4 bases, with 8 bases between them. This receptor was obtained from a woman aged 40 to 50 in good health and CMV-seropositive. Sequencing was done on a sample of PBMCs. The genes are TRBV7-3 and TRBJ1-2, with D hard to call. CDR3 sequence (DNA): TGTGCCAGCAGCCGCAACGGCTATGGCTACACCTTC. It is translated as CASSRNGYGYTF.